This T cell receptor beta chain was obtained from a study of OX40 agonist ivuxolimab in advanced cancers. Overall study: Partial responses were seen in three patients, one with hepatocellular carcinoma and two with cutaneous melanoma.

General study results and limits: Certain nonresponders likewise exhibited a low normalized T-cell clonal expansion.

In its sample, this clone was seen a few times. The antigen remains unidentified. Germline loops: CDR1 MNHNS, CDR2 SASEGT. The CDR3 is 14 amino acids. Trimming pared 6 bases from V and 4 bases from J, leaving 16 bases between. Sequencing used immunoSEQ multiplex PCR; TCRdb keeps in-frame clones, though not all of them. Altogether 55,000 to 70,000 clones are present, 86% being singletons, with the ten largest covering about 2.7%. The chain combines TRBV6-1 with TRBJ2-7; D may be TRBD1 or TRBD2 (6 bases each). Sequencing was performed on CD4+ or CD8+ T cells sorted from blood, taken in a trial of the OX40 agonist ivuxolimab. This TCR was sampled from an adult with an advanced solid tumor such as melanoma, head and neck, liver or kidney cancer. In nucleotides, the CDR3 is TGTGCCAGCAGCGTTTATGGGGGGCTTTACGAGCAGTACTTC. It codes for CASSVYGGLYEQYF.